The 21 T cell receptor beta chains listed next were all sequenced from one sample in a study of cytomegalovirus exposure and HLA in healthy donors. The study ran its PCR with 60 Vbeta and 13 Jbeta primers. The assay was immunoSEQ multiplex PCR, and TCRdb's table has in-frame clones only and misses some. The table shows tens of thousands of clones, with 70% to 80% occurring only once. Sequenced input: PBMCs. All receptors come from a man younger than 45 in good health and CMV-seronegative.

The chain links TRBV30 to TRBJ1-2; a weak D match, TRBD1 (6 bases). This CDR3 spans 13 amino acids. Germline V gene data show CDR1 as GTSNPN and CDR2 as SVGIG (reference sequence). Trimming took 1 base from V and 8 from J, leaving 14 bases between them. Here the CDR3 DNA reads TGTGCCTGGAGTGAGAGACAGGTTCGCGGCTACACCTTC. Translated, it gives CAWSERQVRGYTF.

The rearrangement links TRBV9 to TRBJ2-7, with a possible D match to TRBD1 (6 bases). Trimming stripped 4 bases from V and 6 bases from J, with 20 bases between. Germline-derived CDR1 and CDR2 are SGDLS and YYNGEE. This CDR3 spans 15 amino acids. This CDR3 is CASSPIGGGRGEQYF. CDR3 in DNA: TGTGCCAGCAGCCCCATAGGGGGTGGTCGTGGCGAGCAGTACTTC.

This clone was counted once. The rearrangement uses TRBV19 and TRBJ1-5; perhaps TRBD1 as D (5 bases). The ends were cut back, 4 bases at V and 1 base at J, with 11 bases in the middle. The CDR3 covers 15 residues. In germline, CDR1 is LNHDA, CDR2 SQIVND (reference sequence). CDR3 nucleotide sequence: TGTGCCAGTAGTAAGGGCAGGGTAAGCAATCAGCCCCAGCATTTT. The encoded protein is CASSKGRVSNQPQHF.

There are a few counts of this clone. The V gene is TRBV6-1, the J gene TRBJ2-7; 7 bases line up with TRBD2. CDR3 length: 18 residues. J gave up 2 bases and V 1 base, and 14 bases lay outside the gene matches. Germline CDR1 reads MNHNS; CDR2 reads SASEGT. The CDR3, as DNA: TGTGCCAGCAGTGAAGGGTGGCCTTGGCGGGAGCTTGCCTACGAGCAGTACTTC. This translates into CASSEGWPWRELAYEQYF.

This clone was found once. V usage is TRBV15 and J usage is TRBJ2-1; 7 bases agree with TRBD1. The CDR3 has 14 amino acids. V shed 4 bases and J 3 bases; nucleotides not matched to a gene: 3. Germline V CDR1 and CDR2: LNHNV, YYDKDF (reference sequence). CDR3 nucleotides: TGTGCCACCAGCATTAGACAGGGCTACAATGAGCAGTTCTTC. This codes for CATSIRQGYNEQFF.

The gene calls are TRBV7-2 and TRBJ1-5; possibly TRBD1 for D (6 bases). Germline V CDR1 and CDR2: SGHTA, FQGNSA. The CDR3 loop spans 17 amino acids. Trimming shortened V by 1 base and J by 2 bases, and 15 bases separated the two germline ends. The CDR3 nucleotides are TGTGCCAGCAGCTTAGGCCCAGGGGAGGGGGGCAATCAGCCCCAGCATTTT. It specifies CASSLGPGEGGNQPQHF.

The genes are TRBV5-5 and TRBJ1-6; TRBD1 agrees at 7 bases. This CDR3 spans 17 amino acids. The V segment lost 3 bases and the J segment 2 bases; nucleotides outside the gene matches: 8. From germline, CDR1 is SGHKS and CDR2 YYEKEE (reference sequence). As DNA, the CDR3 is TGTGCCAGCAGCTCGGGCGGGGGGACAGCCTATAATTCACCCCTCCACTTT. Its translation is CASSSGGGTAYNSPLHF.

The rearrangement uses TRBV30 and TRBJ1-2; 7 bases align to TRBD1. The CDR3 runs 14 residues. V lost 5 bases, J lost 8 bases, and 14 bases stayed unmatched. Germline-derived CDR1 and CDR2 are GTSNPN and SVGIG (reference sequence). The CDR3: CAWEGIQGLGGYTF. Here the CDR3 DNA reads TGTGCCTGGGAAGGAATACAGGGGCTTGGAGGCTACACCTTC. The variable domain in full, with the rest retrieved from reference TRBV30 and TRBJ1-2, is SQTIHQWPATLVQPVGSPLSLECTVEGTSNPNLYWYRQAAGRGLQLLFYSVGIGQISSEVPQNLSASRPQDRQFILSSKKLLLSDSGFYLCAWEGIQGLGGYTFGSGTRLTVV.

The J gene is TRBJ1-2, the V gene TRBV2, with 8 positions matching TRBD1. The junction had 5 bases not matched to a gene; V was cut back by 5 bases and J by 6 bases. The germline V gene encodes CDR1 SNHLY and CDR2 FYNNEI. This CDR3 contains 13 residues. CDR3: CASSLTGVNGYTF. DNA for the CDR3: TGTGCCAGCAGTTTGACAGGGGTTAATGGCTACACCTTC. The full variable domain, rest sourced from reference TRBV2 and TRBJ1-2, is EPEVTQTPSHQVTQMGQEVILRCVPISNHLYFYWYRQILGQKVEFLVSFYNNEISEKSEIFDDQFSVERPDGSNFTLKIRSTKLEDSAMYFCASSLTGVNGYTFGSGTRLTVV.

DNA for the CDR3: TGTGCCAGCAGCTTAGGACAGGGGGCACCTTTCTATGGCTACACCTTC. It codes for CASSLGQGAPFYGYTF. The rearrangement links TRBV5-4 to TRBJ1-2, with 11 bases aligning to TRBD1. This CDR3 has 16 residues. V dropped 2 bases and J dropped 4; count of bases not matched to a gene: 7. Germline values: CDR1 SGHNT, CDR2 YYREEE (reference sequence).

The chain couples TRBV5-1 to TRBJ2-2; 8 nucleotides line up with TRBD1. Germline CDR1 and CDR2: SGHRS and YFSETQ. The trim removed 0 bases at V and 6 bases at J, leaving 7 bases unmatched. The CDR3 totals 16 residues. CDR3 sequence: CASSLEWTGSSGELFF. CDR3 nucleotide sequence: TGCGCCAGCAGCTTGGAATGGACAGGGTCTTCCGGGGAGCTGTTTTTT.

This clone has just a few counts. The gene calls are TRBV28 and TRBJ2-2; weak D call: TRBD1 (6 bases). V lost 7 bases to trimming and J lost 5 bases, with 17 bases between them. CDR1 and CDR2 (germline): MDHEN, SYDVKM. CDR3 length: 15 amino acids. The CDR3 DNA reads TGTGCCAGCAATGGCCCAGGGGTCGGAACCGGGGAGCTGTTTTTT. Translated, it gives CASNGPGVGTGELFF. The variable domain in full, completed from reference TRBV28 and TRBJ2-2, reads DVKVTQSSRYLVKRTGEKVFLECVQDMDHENMFWYRQDPGLGLRLIYFSYDVKMKEKGDIPEGYSVSREKKERFSLILESASTNQTSMYLCASNGPGVGTGELFFGEGSRLTVL.

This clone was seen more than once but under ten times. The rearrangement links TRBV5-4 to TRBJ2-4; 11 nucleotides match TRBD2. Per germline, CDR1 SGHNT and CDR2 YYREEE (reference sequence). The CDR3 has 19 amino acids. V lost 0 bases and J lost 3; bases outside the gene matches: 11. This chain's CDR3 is CASSLAGIAGGPDKNIQYF. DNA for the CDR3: TGTGCCAGCAGCTTGGCCGGGATAGCGGGAGGGCCGGACAAAAACATTCAGTACTTC.

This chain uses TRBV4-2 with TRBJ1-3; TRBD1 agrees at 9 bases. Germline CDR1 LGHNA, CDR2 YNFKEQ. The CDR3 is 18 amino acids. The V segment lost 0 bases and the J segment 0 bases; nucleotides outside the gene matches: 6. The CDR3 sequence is CASSQDWTGASSGNTIYF. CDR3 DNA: TGTGCCAGCAGCCAAGATTGGACAGGGGCGAGCTCTGGAAACACCATATATTTT.

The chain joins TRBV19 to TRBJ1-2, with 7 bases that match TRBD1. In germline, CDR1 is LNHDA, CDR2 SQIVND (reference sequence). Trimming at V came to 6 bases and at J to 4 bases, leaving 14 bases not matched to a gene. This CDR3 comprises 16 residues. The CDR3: CASSQEGAGGSYGYTF. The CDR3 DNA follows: TGTGCCAGTAGCCAAGAAGGTGCAGGGGGGTCCTATGGCTACACCTTC.

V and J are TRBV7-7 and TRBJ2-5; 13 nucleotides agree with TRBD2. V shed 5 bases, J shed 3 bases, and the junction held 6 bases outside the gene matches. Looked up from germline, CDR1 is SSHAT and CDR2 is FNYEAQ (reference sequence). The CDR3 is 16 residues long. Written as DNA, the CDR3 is TGTGCCAGCAGCCCCGGGACTAGCGGGATGAAAGAGACCCAGTACTTC. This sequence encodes CASSPGTSGMKETQYF.

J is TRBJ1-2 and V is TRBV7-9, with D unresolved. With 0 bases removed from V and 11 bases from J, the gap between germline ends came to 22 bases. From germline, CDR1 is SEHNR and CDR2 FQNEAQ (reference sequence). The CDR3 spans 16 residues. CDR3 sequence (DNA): TGTGCCAGCAGCTTAGCCCTCGACGGTCGGGAGGGTGGGTACACCTTC. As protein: CASSLALDGREGGYTF. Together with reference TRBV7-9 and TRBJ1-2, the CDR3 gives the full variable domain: DTGVSQNPRHKITKRGQNVTFRCDPISEHNRLYWYRQTLGQGPEFLTYFQNEAQLEKSRLLSDRFSAERPKGSFSTLEIQRTEQGDSAMYLCASSLALDGREGGYTFGSGTRLTVV.

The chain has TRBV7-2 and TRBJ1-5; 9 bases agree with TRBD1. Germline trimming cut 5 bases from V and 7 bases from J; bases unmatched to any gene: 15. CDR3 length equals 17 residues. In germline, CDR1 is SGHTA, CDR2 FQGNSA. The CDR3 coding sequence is TGTGCCAGCAGCCAAGGGACAGGGCTCACCGTCTTGCAGCCCCAGCATTTT. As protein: CASSQGTGLTVLQPQHF.

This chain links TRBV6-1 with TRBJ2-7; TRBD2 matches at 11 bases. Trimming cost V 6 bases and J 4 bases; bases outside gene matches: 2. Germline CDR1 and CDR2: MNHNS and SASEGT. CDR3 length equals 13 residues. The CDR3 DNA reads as TGTGCCAGCAGAACTAGCGGGGGATACGAGCAGTACTTC. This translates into CASRTSGGYEQYF.

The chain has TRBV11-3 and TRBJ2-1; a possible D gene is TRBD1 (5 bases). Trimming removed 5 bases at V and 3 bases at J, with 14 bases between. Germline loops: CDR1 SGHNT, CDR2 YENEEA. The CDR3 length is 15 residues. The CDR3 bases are TGTGCCAGCAGCCCCCGAACAGGAGTCTACAATGAGCAGTTCTTC. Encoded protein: CASSPRTGVYNEQFF. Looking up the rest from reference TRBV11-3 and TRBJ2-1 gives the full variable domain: EAGVVQSPRYKIIEKKQPVAFWCNPISGHNTLYWYLQNLGQGPELLIRYENEEAVDDSQLPKDRFSAERLKGVDSTLKIQPAELGDSAVYLCASSPRTGVYNEQFFGPGTRLTVL.

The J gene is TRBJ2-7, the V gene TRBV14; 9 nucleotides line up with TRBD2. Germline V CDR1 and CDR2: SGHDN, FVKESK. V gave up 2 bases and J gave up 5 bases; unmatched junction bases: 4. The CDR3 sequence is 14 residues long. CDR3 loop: CASSQKPSGNEQYF. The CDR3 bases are TGTGCCAGCAGCCAAAAGCCTAGCGGGAACGAGCAGTACTTC.